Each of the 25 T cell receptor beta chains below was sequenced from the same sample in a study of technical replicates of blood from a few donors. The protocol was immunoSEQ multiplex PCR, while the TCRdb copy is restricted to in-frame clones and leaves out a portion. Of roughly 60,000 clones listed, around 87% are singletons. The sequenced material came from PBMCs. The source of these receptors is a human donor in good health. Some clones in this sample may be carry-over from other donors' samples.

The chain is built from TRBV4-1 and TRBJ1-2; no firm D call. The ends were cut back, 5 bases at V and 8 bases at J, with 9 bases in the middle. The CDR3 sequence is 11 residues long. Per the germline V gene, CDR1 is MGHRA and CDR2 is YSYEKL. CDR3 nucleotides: TGCGCCAGCAGCACTATCGGGGGCTACACCTTC. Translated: CASSTIGGYTF.

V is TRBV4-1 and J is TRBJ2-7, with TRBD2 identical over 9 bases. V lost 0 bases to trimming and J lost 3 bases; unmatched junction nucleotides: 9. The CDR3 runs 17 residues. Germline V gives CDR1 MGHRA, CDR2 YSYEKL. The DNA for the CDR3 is TGCGCCAGCAGCCAAGAGTACGGCGGGGGGGCGAACTACGAGCAGTACTTC. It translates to CASSQEYGGGANYEQYF.

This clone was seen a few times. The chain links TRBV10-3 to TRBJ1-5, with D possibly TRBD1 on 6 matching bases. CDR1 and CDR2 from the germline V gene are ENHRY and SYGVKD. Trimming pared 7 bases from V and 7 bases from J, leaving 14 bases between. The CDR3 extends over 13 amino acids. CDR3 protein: CAITQQTGQPQHF. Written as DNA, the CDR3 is TGTGCCATCACTCAACAGACAGGACAGCCCCAGCATTTT.

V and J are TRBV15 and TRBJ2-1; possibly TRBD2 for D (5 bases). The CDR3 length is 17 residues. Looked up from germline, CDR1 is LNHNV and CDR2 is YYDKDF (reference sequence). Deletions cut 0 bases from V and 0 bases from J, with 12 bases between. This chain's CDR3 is CATSRDRGILSYNEQFF. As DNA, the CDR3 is TGTGCCACCAGCAGAGATCGGGGAATCCTCTCCTACAATGAGCAGTTCTTC. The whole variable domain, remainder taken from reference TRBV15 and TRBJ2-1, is DAMVIQNPRYQVTQFGKPVTLSCSQTLNHNVMYWYQQKSSQAPKLLFHYYDKDFNNEADTPDNFQSRRPNTSFCFLDIRSPGLGDTAMYLCATSRDRGILSYNEQFFGPGTRLTVL.

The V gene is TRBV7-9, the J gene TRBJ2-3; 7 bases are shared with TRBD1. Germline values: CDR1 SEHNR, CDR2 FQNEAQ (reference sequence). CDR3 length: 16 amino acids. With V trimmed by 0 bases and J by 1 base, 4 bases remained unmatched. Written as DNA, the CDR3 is TGTGCCAGCAGCTTAGCGGACGACAGGGGCACAGATACGCAGTATTTT. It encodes CASSLADDRGTDTQYF.

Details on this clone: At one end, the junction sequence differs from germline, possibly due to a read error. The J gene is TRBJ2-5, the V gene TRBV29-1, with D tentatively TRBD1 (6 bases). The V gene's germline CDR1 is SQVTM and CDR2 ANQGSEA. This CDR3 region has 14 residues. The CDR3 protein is CSVEDRQAWETQYF. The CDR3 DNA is TGCAGCGTAGAAGACCGACAGGCCTGGGAGACCCAGTACTTC. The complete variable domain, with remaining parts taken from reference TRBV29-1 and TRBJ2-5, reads SAVISQKPSRDICQRGTSLTIQCQVDSQVTMMFWYRQQPGQSLTLIATANQGSEATYESGFVIDKFPISRPNLTFSTLTVSNMSPEDSSIYLCSVEDRQAWETQYFGPGTRLLVL.

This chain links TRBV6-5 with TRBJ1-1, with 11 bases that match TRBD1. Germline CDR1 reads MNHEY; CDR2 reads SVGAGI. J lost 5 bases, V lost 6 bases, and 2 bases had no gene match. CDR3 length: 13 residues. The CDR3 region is CASSRDRGTEAFF. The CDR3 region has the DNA TGTGCCAGCAGCCGGGACAGGGGGACTGAAGCTTTCTTT.

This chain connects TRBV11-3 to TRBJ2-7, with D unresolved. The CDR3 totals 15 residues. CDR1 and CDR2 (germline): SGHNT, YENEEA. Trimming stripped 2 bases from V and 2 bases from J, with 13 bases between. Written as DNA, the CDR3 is TGTGCCAGCAGCTTAAATTCCGGTCAGGCCTACGAGCAGTACTTC. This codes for CASSLNSGQAYEQYF.

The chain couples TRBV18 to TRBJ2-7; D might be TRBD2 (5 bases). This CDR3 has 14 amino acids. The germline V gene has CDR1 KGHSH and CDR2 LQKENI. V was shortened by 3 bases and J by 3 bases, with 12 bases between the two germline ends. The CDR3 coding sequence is TGTGCCAGCTCACCCTCCGACGGGATCTACGAGCAGTACTTC. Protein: CASSPSDGIYEQYF.

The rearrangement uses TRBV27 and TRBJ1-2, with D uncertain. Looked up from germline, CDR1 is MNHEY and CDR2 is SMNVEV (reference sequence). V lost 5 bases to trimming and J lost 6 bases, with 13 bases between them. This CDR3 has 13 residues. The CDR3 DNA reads TGTGCCAGCAGTACACCGGGAAAGCATGGCTACACCTTC. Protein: CASSTPGKHGYTF.

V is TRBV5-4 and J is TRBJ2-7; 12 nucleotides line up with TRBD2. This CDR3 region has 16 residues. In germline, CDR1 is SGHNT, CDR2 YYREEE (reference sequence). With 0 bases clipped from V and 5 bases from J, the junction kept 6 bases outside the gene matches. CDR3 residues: CASSLGTSGGKHEQYF. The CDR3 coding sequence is TGTGCCAGCAGCTTGGGTACTAGCGGGGGGAAGCACGAGCAGTACTTC.

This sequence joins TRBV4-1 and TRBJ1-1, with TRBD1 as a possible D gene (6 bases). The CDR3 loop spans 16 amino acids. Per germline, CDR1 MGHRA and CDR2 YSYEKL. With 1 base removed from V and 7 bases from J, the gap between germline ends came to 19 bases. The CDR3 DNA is TGCGCCAGCAGCCAAGGGGATAGGGGCAGGGGTCGTGAAGCTTTCTTT. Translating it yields CASSQGDRGRGREAFF.

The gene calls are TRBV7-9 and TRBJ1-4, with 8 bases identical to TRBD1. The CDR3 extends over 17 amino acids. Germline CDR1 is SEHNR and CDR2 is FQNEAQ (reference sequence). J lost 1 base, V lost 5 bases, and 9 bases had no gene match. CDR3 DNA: TGTGCCAGCAGCACGGACAGGGCGTCTTTAACTAATGAAAAACTGTTTTTT. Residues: CASSTDRASLTNEKLFF.

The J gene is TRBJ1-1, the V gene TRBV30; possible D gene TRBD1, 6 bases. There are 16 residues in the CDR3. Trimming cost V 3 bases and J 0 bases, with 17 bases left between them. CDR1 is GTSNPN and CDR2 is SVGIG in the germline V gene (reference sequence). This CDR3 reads CAWRSRGYYMNTEAFF. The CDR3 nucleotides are TGTGCCTGGAGGAGCAGGGGCTATTACATGAACACTGAAGCTTTCTTT.

CDR3 sequence (DNA): TGTGCCAGCAGCGTAGATCAGGGTAGTGGCCAGCCCCAGCATTTT. It translates to CASSVDQGSGQPQHF. J is TRBJ1-5 and V is TRBV9, with a tentative D call TRBD1 (5 bases). The CDR3 runs 15 residues. In germline, CDR1 is SGDLS, CDR2 YYNGEE. The V end lost 0 bases, the J end lost 7 bases, and 14 bases lay between the germline ends.

The CDR3 DNA reads TGTGCCAGCAGTTGGGAGGCCAGCAACTCCTACGAGCAGTACTTC. It yields the protein CASSWEASNSYEQYF. The genes are TRBV6-1 and TRBJ2-7, with D perhaps TRBD2 (6 bases). Trimming left V 5 bases short and J 0 bases short, with 14 bases between. Germline assignment: CDR1 MNHNS and CDR2 SASEGT. The CDR3 runs to 15 residues.

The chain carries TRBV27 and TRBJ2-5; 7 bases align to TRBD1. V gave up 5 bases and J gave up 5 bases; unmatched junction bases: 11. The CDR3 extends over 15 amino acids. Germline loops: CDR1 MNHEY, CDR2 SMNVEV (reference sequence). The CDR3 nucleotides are TGTGCCAGCAGTATACTAGGGGGCCCGGGTGAGACCCAGTACTTC. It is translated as CASSILGGPGETQYF.

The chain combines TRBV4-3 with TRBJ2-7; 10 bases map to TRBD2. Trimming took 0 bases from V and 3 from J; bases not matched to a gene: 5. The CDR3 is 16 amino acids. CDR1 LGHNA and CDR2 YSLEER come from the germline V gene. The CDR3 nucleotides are TGCGCCAGCAGCCAAGATTGGGCTAGCGGGAGCTACGAGCAGTACTTC. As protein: CASSQDWASGSYEQYF.

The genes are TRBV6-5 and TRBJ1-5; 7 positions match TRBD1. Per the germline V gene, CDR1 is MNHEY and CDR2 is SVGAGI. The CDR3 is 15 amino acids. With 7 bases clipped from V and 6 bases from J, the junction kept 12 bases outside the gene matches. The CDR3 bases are TGTGCCAGCAAACCAGGACAGGAGGTTTCTCAGCCCCAGCATTTT. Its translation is CASKPGQEVSQPQHF.

Here the CDR3 DNA reads TGTGCCAGCAGCCAAGAGTCCCAGGGCGTCGACACCTTC. Amino acids: CASSQESQGVDTF. The chain uses TRBV4-2 and TRBJ1-2; the D gene is possibly TRBD1 (5 bases). Germline V lookup: CDR1 LGHNA, CDR2 YNFKEQ. The CDR3 covers 13 residues. V was clipped by 0 bases and J by 12 bases, with 14 bases between them.

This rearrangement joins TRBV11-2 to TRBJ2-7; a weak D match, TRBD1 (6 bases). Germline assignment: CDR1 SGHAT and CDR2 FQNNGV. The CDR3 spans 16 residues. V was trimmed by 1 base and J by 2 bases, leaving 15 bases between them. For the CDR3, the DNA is TGTGCCAGCAGCTTAGGTCGTGGAAGGGGGACCTACGAGCAGTACTTC. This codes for CASSLGRGRGTYEQYF.

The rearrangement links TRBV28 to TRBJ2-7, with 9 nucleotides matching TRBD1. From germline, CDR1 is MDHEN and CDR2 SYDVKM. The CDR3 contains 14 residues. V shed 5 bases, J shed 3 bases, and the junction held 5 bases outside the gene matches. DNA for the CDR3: TGTGCCAGCAGTCGACAGGGGGGAAGCTACGAGCAGTACTTC. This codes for CASSRQGGSYEQYF.

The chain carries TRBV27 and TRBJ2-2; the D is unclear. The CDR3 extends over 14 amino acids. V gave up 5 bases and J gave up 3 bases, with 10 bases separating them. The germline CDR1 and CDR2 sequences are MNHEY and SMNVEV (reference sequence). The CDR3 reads CASSELQYTGELFF. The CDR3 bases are TGTGCCAGCAGTGAATTACAGTACACCGGGGAGCTGTTTTTT.

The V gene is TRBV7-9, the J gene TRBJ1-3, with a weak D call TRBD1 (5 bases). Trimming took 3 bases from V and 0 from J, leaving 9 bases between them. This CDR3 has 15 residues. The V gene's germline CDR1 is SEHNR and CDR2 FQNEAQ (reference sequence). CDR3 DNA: TGTGCCAGCAGCTTGCCCAGGGACTCTGGAAACACCATATATTTT. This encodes CASSLPRDSGNTIYF.

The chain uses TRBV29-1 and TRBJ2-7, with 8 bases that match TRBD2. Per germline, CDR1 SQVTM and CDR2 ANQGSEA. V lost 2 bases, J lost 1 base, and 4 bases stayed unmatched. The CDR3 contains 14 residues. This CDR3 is CSVESSGSSYEQYF. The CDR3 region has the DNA TGCAGCGTTGAATCCAGCGGGAGTTCCTACGAGCAGTACTTC.